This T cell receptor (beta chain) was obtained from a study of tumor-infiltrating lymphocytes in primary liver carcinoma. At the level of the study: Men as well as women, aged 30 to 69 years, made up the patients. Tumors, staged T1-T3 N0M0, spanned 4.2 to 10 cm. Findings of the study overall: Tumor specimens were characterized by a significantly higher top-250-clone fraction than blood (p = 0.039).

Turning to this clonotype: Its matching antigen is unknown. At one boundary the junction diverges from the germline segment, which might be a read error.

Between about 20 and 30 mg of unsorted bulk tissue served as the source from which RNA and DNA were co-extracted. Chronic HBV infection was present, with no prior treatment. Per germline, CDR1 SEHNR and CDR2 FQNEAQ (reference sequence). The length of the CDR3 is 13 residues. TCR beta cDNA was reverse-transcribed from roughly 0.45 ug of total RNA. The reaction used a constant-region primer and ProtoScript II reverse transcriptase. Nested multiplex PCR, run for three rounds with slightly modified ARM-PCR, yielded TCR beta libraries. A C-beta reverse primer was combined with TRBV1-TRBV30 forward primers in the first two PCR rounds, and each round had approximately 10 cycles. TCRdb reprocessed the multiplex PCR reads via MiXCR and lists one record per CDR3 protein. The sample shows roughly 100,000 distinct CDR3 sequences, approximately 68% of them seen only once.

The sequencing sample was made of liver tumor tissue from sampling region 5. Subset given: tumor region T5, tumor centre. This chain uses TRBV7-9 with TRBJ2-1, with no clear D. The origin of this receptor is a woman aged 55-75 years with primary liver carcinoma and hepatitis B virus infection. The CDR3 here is CASERGSYNEQSF. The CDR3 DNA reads TGTGCCAGCGAAAGAGGCTCCTACAATGAGCAGTCCTTC.